This is a list of T cell receptor beta chains from one sample in a study of CD8 T cells in ankylosing spondylitis. One entry per CDR3 protein, called by TCRdb with MiXCR from the 5' RACE reads. The sample records about 500,000 distinct CDR3 sequences, roughly 5.3% being singletons. Material: blood, either unsorted or a sorted T cell fraction (not recorded which). Receptor source: a male donor with ankylosing spondylitis. The CDR3 runs from the conserved cysteine through the conserved F or W. A D gene is named only where the DNA matches it firmly. Not all rows give a size; the values are once, few, many and, for expanded clones, a class.

J gene	V gene	clone size	D gene	CDR3 DNA	CDR3 protein
TRBJ2-1	TRBV12-3/TRBV12-4	few	-	TGTGCCAGCATATTGGGCTCCCCTAGCGAGGAGCAGTTCTTC	CASILGSPSEEQFF
TRBJ2-5	TRBV10-3	many	TRBD1	TGTGCCATCAGGATGACAGGGGGAGAAGAGACCCAGTACTTC	CAIRMTGGEETQYF
TRBJ2-1	TRBV5-1	many	TRBD2	TGCGCCAGCGAGGCCGGGGGGGCCTACAATGAGCAGTTCTTC	CASEAGGAYNEQFF
TRBJ2-1	TRBV5-1	many	TRBD2	TGTGCCAGCAGTCTAGCGGGAGGTTCTAATGAGCAGTTCTTC	CASSLAGGSNEQFF
TRBJ1-1	TRBV12-3/TRBV12-4	many	-	TGTGCCAGCAGTTTTTCACGGCTGGGGGAGAACACTGAAGCTTTCTTT	CASSFSRLGENTEAFF
TRBJ1-1	TRBV5-1	many	TRBD1	TGCGCCAGCAGCTCCGCCGCAGGGGGCACTGAAGCTTTCTTT	CASSSAAGGTEAFF
TRBJ2-7	TRBV28	many	TRBD1	TGTGCCAGCACTTCCACTGGACAGGCAAGCAGTTACGAGCAGTACTTC	CASTSTGQASSYEQYF
TRBJ1-2	TRBV15	few	-	TGTGCCACCAGCAGAGGCCGGGGGCAGAACCTCAGGGCGCTTTGGGGCTACACCTTC	CATSRGRGQNLRALWGYTF
TRBJ2-4	TRBV6-1	-	-	TGTGCCAGCAGTTCAGCCCCGGGGATTCAGTACTTC	CASSSAPGIQYF
TRBJ1-1	TRBV2	few	-	TGTGCCCTAGGCGGCATAGAGAACACTGAAGCTTTCTTT	CALGGIENTEAFF
TRBJ1-1	TRBV5-1	many	-	TGCGCCAGCAGGGGGACGGTGAACACTGAAGCTTTCTTT	CASRGTVNTEAFF
TRBJ2-1	TRBV4-2	-	TRBD2	TGTGCCAGCAGCCGCGAGGCGGCTAGCGGGGGGAGGGATGAGCAGCTCTTC	CASSREAASGGRDEQLF
TRBJ1-1	TRBV7-2	many	TRBD1	TGTGCCAGCAGCTTTGGTCAGGGGGTCGAAGCTTTCTTT	CASSFGQGVEAFF
TRBJ1-1	TRBV12-3/TRBV12-4	many	TRBD1	TGTGCCAGCAGTTCCACACCCGGGACAGGGATGAACACTGAAGCTTTCTTT	CASSSTPGTGMNTEAFF
TRBJ1-6	TRBV6-1	many	-	TGTGCCAGCATACTGGGTTCCTATAATTCACCCCTCCACTTT	CASILGSYNSPLHF
TRBJ2-1	TRBV10-3	many	-	TGTGCCATCAGTGACCAGCTCAATGAGCAGTTCTTC	CAISDQLNEQFF
TRBJ1-2	TRBV6-1	many	TRBD1	TGTGCCAGCAGTACAATGGGACAGGGCACGAACTATGGCTACACCTTC	CASSTMGQGTNYGYTF
TRBJ2-1	TRBV12-3/TRBV12-4	many	TRBD2	TGTGCCAGCAGCCCGACTAGCGGGAGGGCGAGAAATGAGCAGTTCTTC	CASSPTSGRARNEQFF
TRBJ1-1	TRBV20-1	many	-	TGCAGTGCACAGACAGAAAACACTGAAGCTTTCTTT	CSAQTENTEAFF
TRBJ2-2	TRBV24-1	-	-	TGTGCCACCAGTGATCACGCGGGTCGCGACGGGGAGCTGTTTTTT	CATSDHAGRDGELFF
TRBJ1-2	TRBV6-5	many	-	TGTGCCAGCGGGATAAACTATGGCTACACCTTC	CASGINYGYTF
TRBJ1-1	TRBV5-1	many	-	TGCGCCAGCAGCTTGTTTGCGAACACTGAAGCTTTCTTT	CASSLFANTEAFF
TRBJ2-5	TRBV7-8	many	-	TGTGCCAGCAGCCTTACCGGGATCGGAGGAGAGACCCAGTACTTC	CASSLTGIGGETQYF
TRBJ2-7	TRBV5-1	-	-	TGCGCCAGCAGCTTCTCGCTGCCCGGGGAGCAGTACTTC	CASSFSLPGEQYF
TRBJ2-2	TRBV7-9	many	-	TGTGCCAGCCAGAACACCGGGGAGCTGTTTTTT	CASQNTGELFF
TRBJ2-1	TRBV7-9	many	TRBD2	TGTGCCAGCAGCTTAGGGGTGACTAGCGGTACCGACGGTGAGCAGTTCTTC	CASSLGVTSGTDGEQFF
TRBJ2-1	TRBV29-1	many	-	TGCAGCGTTGGTTTATCCTACCTTTCGGCCAATGAGCAGTTCTTC	CSVGLSYLSANEQFF
TRBJ2-1	TRBV7-2	many	TRBD2	TGTGCCAGCAGCTTTAGGCTAGCGGGAAATGAGCAGTTCTTC	CASSFRLAGNEQFF
TRBJ1-1	TRBV20-1	many	-	TGCAGTGCTAACAACGGCCGGGGGTTAGAAGCTTTCTTT	CSANNGRGLEAFF
TRBJ2-1	TRBV7-3	many	TRBD2	TGTGCCAGCAGCTTAATTCCAGCGGGGGTTTACCCGGACAATGAGCAGTTCTTC	CASSLIPAGVYPDNEQFF
TRBJ2-1	TRBV12-3/TRBV12-4	many	-	TGTGCCAGCAGTCGTATACAGGGACCCTACAATGAGCAGTTCTTC	CASSRIQGPYNEQFF
TRBJ2-2	TRBV5-6	many	-	TGTGCCAGCAGCTGGGGGACATCAACCGGGGAGCTGTTTTTT	CASSWGTSTGELFF
TRBJ2-5	TRBV6-2/TRBV6-3	many	-	TGTGCCAGCAGTTATGCATCCTGGAGGTCCCAAGAGACCCAGTACTTC	CASSYASWRSQETQYF
TRBJ2-3	TRBV24-1	few	-	TGTGCCACCGGTAGGAGCCCCACAGATACGCAGTATTTT	CATGRSPTDTQYF
TRBJ2-1	TRBV7-2	few	TRBD2	TGTGCCAGCAGCTCTTCTAGCGGGGACTACAATGAGCAGTTCTTC	CASSSSSGDYNEQFF
TRBJ2-5	TRBV4-2	-	-	TGTGCCAGCAGCCAAGTCGGGGAAGAGACCCAGTACTTC	CASSQVGEETQYF
TRBJ2-1	TRBV30	few	-	TGTGCCTGGATTATTACTTATCCCGGTGAGCAGTTCTTC	CAWIITYPGEQFF
TRBJ1-2	TRBV4-1	many	TRBD1	TGCGCCAGCAGCCGTATGGGACAGTTGTATGGCTACACCTTC	CASSRMGQLYGYTF
TRBJ1-2	TRBV6-6	many	TRBD1	TGTGCCAGCAGGGGACAGGGCTATGGCTACACCTTC	CASRGQGYGYTF
TRBJ2-3	TRBV12-3/TRBV12-4	-	TRBD2	TGTGCCAGCAGCGCCTCTAGCGGGAACTGGAGAGATACGCAGTATTTT	CASSASSGNWRDTQYF
TRBJ1-1	TRBV28	many	-	TGTGCCAGCAGTTTATTCGCAGGGACTTATACTGAAGCTTTCTTT	CASSLFAGTYTEAFF
TRBJ2-7	TRBV10-3	-	TRBD1	TGTGCCATCAGGGAGAACAGGGCCCAGGGGGCCGAGCAGTACTTC	CAIRENRAQGAEQYF